The sequence of this T cell receptor beta chain was determined in a study of T cell changes during pregnancy in multiple sclerosis. Profiling relied on immunoSEQ multiplex PCR, and the TCRdb table lists in-frame clones only, not all of them. The sample gives 90,000 or so clones, approximately 90% of which show up once; 0.8% to 0.95% is in the top ten. The CDR3 contains 19 residues. Germline loops: CDR1 SGHRS, CDR2 YFSETQ. Trimming removed 4 bases from V and 4 bases from J; junction bases left unmatched: 12. V and J are TRBV5-1 and TRBJ2-1, with 15 bases matching TRBD2. This sequence originates from a female donor with multiple sclerosis, enrolled in a pregnancy study. This material consisted of peripheral blood, taken before pregnancy. The CDR3 DNA reads as TGCGCCAGCAGCCTGGGACTAGCGGGGGGAGTCTCAAGGTACAATGAGCAGTTCTTC. Translating it yields CASSLGLAGGVSRYNEQFF.